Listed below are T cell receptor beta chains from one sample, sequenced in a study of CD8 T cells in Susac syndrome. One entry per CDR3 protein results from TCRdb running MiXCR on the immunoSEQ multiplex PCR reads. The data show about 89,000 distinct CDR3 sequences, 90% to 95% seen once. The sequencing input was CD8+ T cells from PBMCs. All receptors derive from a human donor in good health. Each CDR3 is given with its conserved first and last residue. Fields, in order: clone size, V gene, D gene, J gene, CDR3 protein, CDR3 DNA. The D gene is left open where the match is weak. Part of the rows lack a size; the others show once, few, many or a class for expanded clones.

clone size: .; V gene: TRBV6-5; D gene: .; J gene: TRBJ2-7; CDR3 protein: CASSYDSGIYEQYF; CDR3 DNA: TGTGCCAGCAGTTACGATAGTGGTATCTACGAGCAGTACTTC
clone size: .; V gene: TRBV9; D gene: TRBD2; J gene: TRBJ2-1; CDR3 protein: CASGRSSGGARDEQFF; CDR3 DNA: TGTGCCAGCGGTCGGTCTAGCGGGGGGGCCAGGGATGAGCAGTTCTTC
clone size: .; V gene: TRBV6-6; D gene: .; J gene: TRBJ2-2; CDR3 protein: CASSYDGVGTGELFF; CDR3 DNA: TGTGCCAGCAGTTACGATGGGGTAGGGACCGGGGAGCTGTTTTTT
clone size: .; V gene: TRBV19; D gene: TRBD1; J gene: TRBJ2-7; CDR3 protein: CASSTTGGYEQYF; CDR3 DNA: TGTGCCAGTAGTACGACAGGGGGCTACGAGCAGTACTTC
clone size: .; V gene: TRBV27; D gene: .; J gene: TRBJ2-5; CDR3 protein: CASSGGARELSETQYF; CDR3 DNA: TGTGCCAGCAGTGGCGGGGCTAGGGAGCTATCGGAGACCCAGTACTTC
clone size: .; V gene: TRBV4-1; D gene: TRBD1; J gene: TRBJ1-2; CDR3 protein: CASSQVWTGRGYTF; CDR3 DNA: TGCGCCAGCAGCCAAGTTTGGACAGGGAGAGGCTACACCTTC
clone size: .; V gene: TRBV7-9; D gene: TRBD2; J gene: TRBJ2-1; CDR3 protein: CASSLSPSGGHEQFF; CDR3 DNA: TGTGCCAGCAGCTTATCGCCTAGCGGGGGACATGAGCAGTTCTTC
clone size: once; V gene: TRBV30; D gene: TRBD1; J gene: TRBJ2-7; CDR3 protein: CAWSVQGPILYEQYF; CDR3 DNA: TGTGCCTGGAGTGTACAGGGGCCAATCCTCTACGAGCAGTACTTC
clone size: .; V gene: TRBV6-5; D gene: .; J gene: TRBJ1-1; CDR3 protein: CASSYSYQLNTEAFF; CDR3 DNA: TGTGCCAGCAGTTACTCTTACCAGCTGAACACTGAAGCTTTCTTT
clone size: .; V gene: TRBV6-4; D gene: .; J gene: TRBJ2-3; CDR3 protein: CASSDSVERTDTQYF; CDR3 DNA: TGTGCCAGCAGTGACTCTGTGGAACGCACAGATACGCAGTATTTT
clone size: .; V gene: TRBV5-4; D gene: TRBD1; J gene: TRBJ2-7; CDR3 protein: CASSLGSGTGLYEQYF; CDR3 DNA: TGTGCCAGCAGCTTGGGGTCTGGGACAGGGTTGTACGAGCAGTACTTC
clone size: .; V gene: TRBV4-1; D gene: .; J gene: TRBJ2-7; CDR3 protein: CASSQGYGMGSYEQYF; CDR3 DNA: TGCGCCAGCAGCCAGGGCTACGGGATGGGCTCCTACGAGCAGTACTTC
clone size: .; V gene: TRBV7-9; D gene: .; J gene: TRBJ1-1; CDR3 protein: CASSLVSTGLEAFF; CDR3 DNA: TGTGCCAGCAGCTTAGTTAGTACAGGCCTTGAAGCTTTCTTT
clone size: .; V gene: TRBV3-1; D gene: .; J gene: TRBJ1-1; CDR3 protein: CASSREGLTEAFF; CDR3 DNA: TGTGCCAGCAGCCGGGAGGGTCTCACTGAAGCTTTCTTT
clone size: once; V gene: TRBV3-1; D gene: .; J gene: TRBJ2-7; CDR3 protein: CASSQDQGSYEQYF; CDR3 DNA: TGTGCCAGCAGCCAAGATCAGGGCTCCTACGAGCAGTACTTC
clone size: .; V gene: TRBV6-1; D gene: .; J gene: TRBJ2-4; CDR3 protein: CASSETEGPNIQYF; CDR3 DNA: TGTGCCAGCAGTGAGACTGAGGGGCCAAACATTCAGTACTTC
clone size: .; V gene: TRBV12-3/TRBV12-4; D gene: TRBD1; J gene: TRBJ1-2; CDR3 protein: CASSSGTAYGYTF; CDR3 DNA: TGTGCCAGCAGTTCCGGGACAGCTTATGGCTACACCTTC
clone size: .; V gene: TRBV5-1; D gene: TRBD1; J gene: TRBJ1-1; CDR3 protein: CASSSTGGTEAFF; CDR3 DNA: TGCGCCAGCAGCTCTACAGGGGGAACTGAAGCTTTCTTT
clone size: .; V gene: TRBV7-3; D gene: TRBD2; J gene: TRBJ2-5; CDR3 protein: CASSLVGGAEETQYF; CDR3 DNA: TGTGCCAGCAGCTTAGTCGGGGGGGCCGAAGAGACCCAGTACTTC
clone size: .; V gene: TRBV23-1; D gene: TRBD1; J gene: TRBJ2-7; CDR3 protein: CASSPPRTGSRYEQYF; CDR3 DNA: TGCGCCAGCAGTCCACCCCGGACAGGATCTCGCTACGAGCAGTACTTC
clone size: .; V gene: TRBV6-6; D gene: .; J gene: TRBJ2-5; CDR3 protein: CASSYSSSQETQYF; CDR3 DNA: TGTGCCAGCAGTTACTCGAGCAGTCAAGAGACCCAGTACTTC
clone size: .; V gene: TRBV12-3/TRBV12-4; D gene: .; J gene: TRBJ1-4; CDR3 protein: CASSLAGRWGEKLFF; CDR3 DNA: TGTGCCAGCAGTTTAGCGGGCAGATGGGGTGAAAAACTGTTTTTT
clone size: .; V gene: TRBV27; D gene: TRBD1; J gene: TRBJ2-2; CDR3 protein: CASSLSPQGEGKLFF; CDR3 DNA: TGTGCCAGCAGTTTATCCCCACAGGGGGAAGGAAAGCTGTTTTTT